This T cell receptor (beta chain) was sequenced during a study of shared T cell receptors in the human thymus (dated by TCRdb to about 2021). Context from the whole study: The study examined how self-reactive, shared T-cell receptor alpha chains are generated in the human thymus.

This clone appeared once. What antigen it recognizes has not been identified. Base qualities are not at hand, and no much larger clone is one base apart. Via the germline V gene, CDR1 is ENHRY and CDR2 SYGVKD. Trimming takes 3 bases from V and 0 bases from J, and the germline ends sit 15 bases apart. The CDR3 contains 18 residues, cysteine and phenylalanine counted. Only the CDR3 DNA is retained, 54 bases long and in frame from the first base. Library prep was done by the immunoSEQ multiplex PCR assay. What TCRdb holds here is the immuneACCESS table cut down to in-frame rearrangements. Part of the clones is not present; checked against another copy, under half of the missing clones reflect an unresolved V gene, and the others are unexplained. The sample records roughly 560,000 clones, around 78% of which are singletons. The ten largest clones represent more than 0.01% of the sample. Separately, the same data were catalogued under a study of human thymus T cells. Per that second paper: In Finland, the donors were immunologically healthy infants who were having open corrective cardiac surgery for congenital heart defects. Thymus tissue was collected as surgical resects that were removed during corrective cardiac surgery. Both the thymic and the peripheral blood repertoires appeared to show biased V and J gene segment usage. According to the related research, thymic TCR repertoires were highly overlapping among unrelated individuals. TCR alpha and beta repertoires from roughly 8 infant thymus samples and four related peripheral blood samples were characterized in the study. The infant donors were roughly 7 to 244 days old, and the cohort included five to seven males and a couple of females. After being mechanically released from the tissue, thymocytes were kept at -70 degrees C in pellets of about 8.5-34 million cells. A QIAsymphony instrument was used to extract genomic DNA from frozen cell pellets. TCRB and TCRAD loci were amplified from a standardized quantity of quality-controlled genomic DNA using the immunoSEQ multiplex PCR assay. The V(D)J region was spanned by amplicons of a length sufficient to cover the CDR3 and to identify V and J genes. The commercial immunoSEQ service was used to sequence amplicons on an Illumina platform. Primer bias and sequencing errors were corrected as previously described, and TCRAD and TCRB definitions were based on the IMGT database. immunoSEQ Analyzer 3.0 and VDJTools were used for repertoire analysis, which covered basic statistics, V/J segment usage, diversity estimates, rarefaction and pairwise overlap. Diversity was estimated with Chao1, ChaoE, Efron-Thisted, Shannon and inverse Simpson indices, and also on datasets down-sampled to the smallest sample. Repertoire overlap was assessed by strict matching of CDR3 nucleotide sequence, V gene and J gene, and clustering was done by Jaccard-based multidimensional scaling. On average, roughly 890,000 unique TCRB clonotypes were obtained from thymus samples, compared with approximately 82,000 from blood samples.

The specimen sequenced was thymocytes. The sequence came from a boy under two years old with a congenital heart defect. Donor details come from another sample of the same person, matched by shared clones. The chain couples TRBV10-3 to TRBJ2-6; the D region possibly corresponds to TRBD2 (6 bases align). The nucleotide sequence reads TGTGCCATCAGTGAACCTAGCGAGTCTTTCTCTGGGGCCAACGTCCTGACTTTC. It is translated as CAISEPSESFSGANVLTF.